The 32 T cell receptor beta chains below come from one sample, sequenced in a study of identifying expanded T cells in peripheral blood. Sequencing used immunoSEQ multiplex PCR; TCRdb keeps in-frame clones, though not all of them. This table has about 85,000 clones, 70% to 90% appearing once. Sample: blood. Receptors were obtained from a person aged 18 to 75 in good health.

Details on this clone: The sample contains more than one DNA sequence encoding this CDR3. The chain employs TRBV9 and TRBJ2-1; no clear D gene. The CDR3 has 15 residues. Germline CDR1 reads SGDLS; CDR2 reads YYNGEE. Trimming stripped 0 bases from V and 0 bases from J, with 7 bases between. The CDR3 DNA is TGTGCCAGCAGCGTAGAAGACTCCTCCTACAATGAGCAGTTCTTC. Amino acid sequence: CASSVEDSSYNEQFF.

The V gene is TRBV4-3, the J gene TRBJ2-7; D might be TRBD2 (6 bases). This CDR3 is built from 15 residues. Germline loops: CDR1 LGHNA, CDR2 YSLEER. Deletions cut 4 bases from V and 4 bases from J, with 17 bases between. The CDR3 nucleotides read TGCGCCAGCAGCCGAGGGGAGGCCGCACCGTACGAGCAGTACTTC. Encoded protein: CASSRGEAAPYEQYF.

CDR3 loop: CSVGLGETQYF. The CDR3 DNA reads as TGCAGCGTCGGCCTGGGCGAGACCCAGTACTTC. The chain uses TRBV29-1 and TRBJ2-5; D not certain. Trimming left V 6 bases short and J 5 bases short, with 10 bases between. Germline values: CDR1 SQVTM, CDR2 ANQGSEA. This CDR3 is 11 amino acids long.

This chain joins TRBV6-1 and TRBJ2-5; 7 bases agree with TRBD1. V was clipped by 2 bases and J by 7 bases; unmatched bases: 10. Germline-derived CDR1 and CDR2 are MNHNS and SASEGT. The CDR3 loop spans 15 amino acids. The CDR3 spells CASSERGPFGGTQYF. The CDR3 nucleotides read TGTGCCAGCAGTGAAAGGGGGCCGTTTGGGGGGACCCAGTACTTC.

This chain joins TRBV27 and TRBJ1-2, with D unresolved. With 8 bases removed from V and 4 bases from J, the gap between germline ends came to 17 bases. The CDR3 runs to 14 residues. CDR1 is MNHEY and CDR2 is SMNVEV in the germline V gene (reference sequence). The CDR3 DNA reads TGTGCCAGCTCCGCCGCGCCCGGGAGCTATGGCTACACCTTC. This encodes CASSAAPGSYGYTF.

The gene calls are TRBV25-1 and TRBJ2-7; D is perhaps TRBD1 or TRBD2 (6 bases each). V was shortened by 5 bases and J by 7 bases, with 18 bases between the two germline ends. Germline-derived CDR1 and CDR2 are MGHDK and SYGVNS. This CDR3 contains 14 residues. This CDR3 is CASSSSFTGREQYF. As DNA, the CDR3 is TGTGCCAGCAGTTCATCCTTTACAGGGAGGGAGCAGTACTTC.

CDR3 in amino acids: CASSQGQRAGHEQYF. DNA of the CDR3: TGCGCCAGCAGCCAAGGACAGCGCGCCGGCCACGAGCAGTACTTC. This chain uses TRBV4-3 with TRBJ2-7, with TRBD1 as a possible D gene (5 bases). This CDR3 contains 15 residues. Germline V gene data show CDR1 as LGHNA and CDR2 as YSLEER. V was shortened by 1 base and J by 5 bases, with 15 bases between the two germline ends.

This clone was seen once. The V and J genes are TRBV7-2 and TRBJ2-3; unclear D gene. Per the germline V gene, CDR1 is SGHTA and CDR2 is FQGNSA. There are 14 residues in the CDR3. V was trimmed by 6 bases and J by 1 base, leaving 11 bases between them. CDR3 protein: CASRDRGGTDTQYF. The CDR3 bases are TGTGCCAGCAGGGATAGAGGTGGCACAGATACGCAGTATTTT.

The chain combines TRBV7-2 with TRBJ2-1, with D possibly TRBD2 on 5 matching bases. Trimming pared 5 bases from V and 6 bases from J, leaving 17 bases between. This CDR3 contains 15 residues. Germline V gene lookup returns CDR1 SGHTA and CDR2 FQGNSA. The CDR3 nucleotides are TGTGCCAGCAGCGTGACTACCGCTTTCCGCAATGAGCAGTTCTTC. It is translated as CASSVTTAFRNEQFF.

V is TRBV28 and J is TRBJ2-4, with D uncertain. Trimming removed 4 bases at V and 8 bases at J, with 6 bases between. CDR3 length: 11 residues. Germline lookup yields CDR1 MDHEN and CDR2 SYDVKM. Here the CDR3 DNA reads TGTGCCAGCAGTTCAGCGTACATTCAGTACTTC. Its protein is CASSSAYIQYF. The variable domain in full, with the rest retrieved from reference TRBV28 and TRBJ2-4, is DVKVTQSSRYLVKRTGEKVFLECVQDMDHENMFWYRQDPGLGLRLIYFSYDVKMKEKGDIPEGYSVSREKKERFSLILESASTNQTSMYLCASSSAYIQYFGAGTRLSVL.

CDR3 sequence: CASSPPSSGRTDTQYF. The CDR3 bases are TGTGCCAGCTCACCACCGTCCAGCGGGCGCACAGATACGCAGTATTTT. The chain couples TRBV18 to TRBJ2-3, with D tentatively TRBD2 (6 bases). The CDR3 has 16 residues. Trimming cost V 0 bases and J 1 base, with 11 bases left between them. The germline V gene has CDR1 KGHSH and CDR2 LQKENI.

This rearrangement joins TRBV5-4 to TRBJ1-2; no definite D call. Trimming took off 0 bases at V and 2 bases at J, with 5 bases between the two ends. CDR1 and CDR2 from the germline V gene are SGHNT and YYREEE (reference sequence). CDR3 length: 13 residues. In nucleotides, the CDR3 is TGTGCCAGCAGCTTGGAGGGAAACTATGGCTACACCTTC. Protein: CASSLEGNYGYTF.

V is TRBV13 and J is TRBJ2-7; 11 bases line up with TRBD1. CDR1 is PRHDT, CDR2 FYEKMQ, per germline (reference sequence). V dropped 1 base and J dropped 5; count of bases not matched to a gene: 4. The length of the CDR3 is 15 residues. This chain's CDR3 is CASSLAGTGGNEQYF. CDR3 sequence (DNA): TGTGCCAGCAGCTTAGCCGGGACAGGGGGTAACGAGCAGTACTTC.

The CDR3 loop reads CASTAGTGGNQPQHF. The CDR3 DNA sequence: TGTGCCAGTACTGCCGGGACAGGGGGCAATCAGCCCCAGCATTTT. The chain employs TRBV19 and TRBJ1-5; TRBD1 matches at 10 bases. Germline V gene sequence: CDR1 LNHDA, CDR2 SQIVND (reference sequence). With 7 bases clipped from V and 2 bases from J, the junction kept 5 bases outside the gene matches. The CDR3 extends over 15 amino acids.

The chain recombines TRBV5-4 with TRBJ2-5, with TRBD2 matching 9 bases. The CDR3 is 17 residues long. Germline CDR1 reads SGHNT; CDR2 reads YYREEE (reference sequence). Unmatched junction bases numbered 8, after V lost 0 bases and J lost 2 bases. The CDR3 bases are TGTGCCAGCAGCTTGGTTCTCCTAGCGGGGCAACAAGAGACCCAGTACTTC. The encoded protein is CASSLVLLAGQQETQYF.

The chain is built from TRBV9 and TRBJ2-3, with 7 nucleotides matching TRBD2. J was trimmed by 1 base and V by 0 bases; bases with no gene match: 5. CDR3 length: 16 amino acids. Germline values: CDR1 SGDLS, CDR2 YYNGEE. The CDR3 sequence is CASSVARGRGTDTQYF. CDR3 nucleotide sequence: TGTGCCAGCAGCGTAGCTAGAGGGAGGGGCACAGATACGCAGTATTTT.

The chain links TRBV6-6 to TRBJ2-4; 8 positions agree with TRBD1. This CDR3 spans 16 amino acids. Germline trimming cut 6 bases from V and 1 base from J; bases unmatched to any gene: 8. Germline loops: CDR1 MNHNY, CDR2 SVGAGI (reference sequence). CDR3 amino acids: CASSFTGGSAKNIQYF. The CDR3 region has the DNA TGTGCCAGCAGCTTTACAGGGGGTAGTGCCAAAAACATTCAGTACTTC.

This rearrangement joins TRBV7-2 to TRBJ2-5; D possibly corresponds to TRBD2 (5 bases). Per germline, CDR1 SGHTA and CDR2 FQGNSA. Trimming left V 5 bases short and J 4 bases short, with 20 bases between. The CDR3 contains 16 residues. This chain's CDR3 is CASSPLGWELGETQYF. CDR3 in DNA: TGTGCCAGCAGCCCCCTAGGGTGGGAGTTAGGAGAGACCCAGTACTTC.

The V call is TRBV5-6, the J call TRBJ1-2; tentative D call: TRBD1 (5 bases). This CDR3 is 14 amino acids long. Germline CDR1 reads SGHDT; CDR2 reads YYEEEE. The ends were cut back, 0 bases at V and 3 bases at J, with 9 bases in the middle. Written as DNA, the CDR3 is TGTGCCAGCAGCTTGGTAGGGGCAGACTATGGCTACACCTTC. This encodes CASSLVGADYGYTF.

With respect to this clone: Other DNA sequences in the same sample also yield this CDR3. The CDR3 DNA reads TGTGCCAGCAGTTTAGTAGAGTCCTACGAGCAGTACTTC. Translating gives CASSLVESYEQYF. The V and J genes are TRBV28 and TRBJ2-7; D remains unclear. The CDR3 totals 13 residues. Germline assignment: CDR1 MDHEN and CDR2 SYDVKM. The germline V and J ends were trimmed by 2 bases and 1 base, with 6 bases remaining between them.

The chain combines TRBV28 with TRBJ1-2; D might be TRBD1 (6 bases). Germline-derived CDR1 and CDR2 are MDHEN and SYDVKM. The V gene lost 5 bases and the J gene lost 8 bases, with 12 bases spanning the gap. There are 12 residues in the CDR3. CDR3 loop: CASSVNREGYTF. CDR3 DNA sequence: TGTGCCAGCAGTGTTAACAGGGAGGGCTACACCTTC.

The V and J genes are TRBV18 and TRBJ1-1; D gene uncertain. This CDR3 comprises 12 residues. Germline V CDR1 and CDR2: KGHSH, LQKENI. Between the trimmed V and J ends, which lost 4 bases and 0 bases, there was a span of 3 bases. CDR3 protein: CASSQMNTEAFF. The DNA for the CDR3 is TGTGCCAGCTCACAGATGAACACTGAAGCTTTCTTT. Using reference TRBV18 and TRBJ1-1 for the parts outside the CDR3, the full variable domain is NAGVMQNPRHLVRRRGQEARLRCSPMKGHSHVYWYRQLPEEGLKFMVYLQKENIIDESGMPKERFSAEFPKEGPSILRIQQVVRGDSAAYFCASSQMNTEAFFGQGTRLTVV.

The genes are TRBV5-8 and TRBJ2-3, with TRBD2 identical over 9 bases. Germline V gene sequence: CDR1 SGHTS, CDR2 YDEGEE. J was trimmed by 2 bases and V by 8 bases; bases with no gene match: 9. CDR3 length equals 15 residues. CDR3 DNA sequence: TGTGCCAGGGAGGCGGGGGGGTTCAACACAGATACGCAGTATTTT. Amino acid sequence: CAREAGGFNTDTQYF. The full variable domain, in which reference TRBV5-8 and TRBJ2-3 provide the parts outside the CDR3, is EAGVTQSPTHLIKTRGQQATLRCSPISGHTSVYWYQQALGLGLQFLLWYDEGEERNRGNFPPRFSGRQFPNYSSELNVNALELEDSALYLCAREAGGFNTDTQYFGPGTRLTVL.

This clone has just one count. V and J are TRBV7-2 and TRBJ2-5, with 12 bases aligning to TRBD2. The germline gives CDR1 SGHTA, CDR2 FQGNSA. The CDR3 has 15 residues. V trimming: 5 bases; J trimming: 1 base; junction bases outside the gene matches: 2. This chain's CDR3 is CASSRTSGVQETQYF. The CDR3 DNA sequence: TGTGCCAGCAGCCGGACTAGCGGGGTCCAAGAGACCCAGTACTTC.

The chain employs TRBV9 and TRBJ2-1, with 14 nucleotides matching TRBD2. V lost 5 bases to trimming and J lost 6 bases; unmatched junction nucleotides: 7. CDR3 length: 16 amino acids. Germline V gives CDR1 SGDLS, CDR2 YYNGEE. The CDR3 region is CASRVSGLAGANEQFF. As DNA, the CDR3 is TGTGCCAGCAGGGTGTCGGGACTAGCGGGAGCCAATGAGCAGTTCTTC.

This clone has only a few counts. The V gene is TRBV30, the J gene TRBJ1-2; no definite D call. The CDR3 is 11 residues long. V gave up 5 bases and J gave up 8 bases, with 12 bases separating them. Looked up from germline, CDR1 is GTSNPN and CDR2 is SVGIG (reference sequence). CDR3 protein: CAWQYMWGYTF. The CDR3 DNA reads as TGTGCCTGGCAGTACATGTGGGGCTACACCTTC.

This clone was picked up a small number of times. The rearrangement uses TRBV5-1 and TRBJ1-3; no firm D call. The germline V gene has CDR1 SGHRS and CDR2 YFSETQ. Trimming removed 0 bases at V and 1 base at J, with 8 bases between. The CDR3 is made up of 15 amino acids. CDR3 residues: CASSLGVSSGNTIYF. CDR3 nucleotides: TGCGCCAGCAGCTTGGGGGTCTCTTCTGGAAACACCATATATTTT.

This rearrangement joins TRBV27 to TRBJ2-7, with 9 nucleotides matching TRBD1. The trim removed 5 bases at V and 2 bases at J, leaving 7 bases unmatched. The CDR3 spans 15 residues. Germline CDR1 MNHEY, CDR2 SMNVEV (reference sequence). The CDR3 loop reads CASSGLGQGTYEQYF. The DNA of the CDR3 is TGTGCCAGCAGTGGCTTGGGACAGGGTACCTACGAGCAGTACTTC.

This chain links TRBV5-1 with TRBJ2-3; 10 nucleotides line up with TRBD2. Germline V CDR1 and CDR2: SGHRS, YFSETQ. With V trimmed by 2 bases and J by 4 bases, 4 bases remained unmatched. The length of the CDR3 is 15 residues. CDR3 DNA sequence: TGCGCCAGCAGCTTTGCTAGCGGGGGAGCAGATACGCAGTATTTT. This translates into CASSFASGGADTQYF.

V and J are TRBV6-6 and TRBJ2-1; tentatively, D is TRBD1 (7 bases). The CDR3 runs to 14 residues. Deletions cut 5 bases from V and 6 bases from J, with 14 bases between. The germline gives CDR1 MNHNY, CDR2 SVGAGI (reference sequence). CDR3 amino acids: CASSAGQLINEQFF. The CDR3 nucleotides read TGTGCCAGCAGTGCGGGACAGCTAATCAATGAGCAGTTCTTC.

The chain carries TRBV28 and TRBJ1-4; 7 bases line up with TRBD1. The CDR3 extends over 15 amino acids. Germline-derived CDR1 and CDR2 are MDHEN and SYDVKM. Trimming removed 3 bases from V and 2 bases from J; junction bases left unmatched: 3. In DNA, the CDR3 is TGTGCCAGCAGTTTCTCGGGACAGACTAATGAAAAACTGTTTTTT. Protein product: CASSFSGQTNEKLFF.

The chain has TRBV7-8 and TRBJ2-3; maybe TRBD2 (6 bases). Trimming stripped 8 bases from V and 4 bases from J, with 13 bases between. The germline V gene encodes CDR1 SGHVS and CDR2 FQNEAQ. CDR3 length: 13 residues. CDR3: CASGHTSSDTQYF. The CDR3 DNA reads as TGTGCCAGCGGTCATACTAGCTCAGATACGCAGTATTTT. Filled out from reference TRBV7-8 and TRBJ2-3, the complete variable domain reads GAGVSQSPRYKVAKRGQDVALRCDPISGHVSLFWYQQALGQGPEFLTYFQNEAQLDKSGLPSDRFFAERPEGSVSTLKIQRTQQEDSAVYLCASGHTSSDTQYFGPGTRLTVL.